One T cell receptor (beta chain) is described in this entry. Its antigen is not yet known. No clone much larger than this one lies a single base away; base qualities are absent. The data were obtained in a study of T cell responses to AZD1222 COVID-19 vaccine (dated by TCRdb to 2020 to 2022). With respect to the entire study: TCR sequencing covered approximately 230 trial participants: around 210 given two doses of AZD1222 and 26 given two doses of MenACWY control vaccine. Trial participants were enrolled by age into 18-55, 56-69 and 70-plus year subgroups, with roughly 150, 30 and 60 TCR-sequenced participants respectively. The research as a whole found: In the small 56-69-year group, the increase in depth fell short of significance, most likely because of low power. After two AZD1222 doses, both the breadth and the depth of spike-specific TCRs were significantly higher than at day 0 and than in MenACWY recipients. Participants were mostly white British, with more females than males. The authors suggested clonal diversity may have been underestimated. Epitopes outside the regions mutated in the B.1.351 and B.1.1.7 variants were reportedly recognized by nearly half of the unique spike-specific TCRs. Because no day 14 peak-response samples were available, repertoires were characterized only after the peak T cell response. Vaccine-associated CD4 TCRs spanned the whole spike protein, with dominant responses in regions 160-218 and 743-854. Only five or six AZD1222 recipients were SARS-CoV-2 seropositive at baseline, limiting conclusions about previously exposed vaccinees.

Trimming at the junction amounts to 1 base on V and 4 bases on J, and the germline ends lie 14 bases apart. The CDR3, cysteine through phenylalanine, is 15 amino acids long. CDR3 DNA is the only sequence kept; it has 45 bases, read in frame from the first base. From a lookup of the germline V gene, CDR1 and CDR2 are SGHRS and YFSETQ. Reading the label with the study, this specimen's time point is: sample from adult after SARS-CoV-2 infection, after symptom onset. A couple of convalescent COVID-19 patients, sampled after symptom onset from adults with prior SARS-CoV-2 infection, were also TCR-sequenced for comparison. The CDR3 regions of human TCRbeta chains were analyzed by immunosequencing. The study's own analysis went as follows. TCRs in the repertoires were compared against a reference library of SARS-CoV-2-specific TCRs that had been generated with the MIRA antigen-specificity platform. Breadth was defined as the fraction of unique TCRs that were SARS-CoV-2-associated. Depth was defined as the fraction of total T cells that were SARS-CoV-2-associated. Using the MIRA data, each spike-specific TCR was mapped to the spike region that the TCR reacts to and placed in a CD4 or CD8 class. Log10-transformed breadth and depth values were compared by one-way ANOVA with Sidak's multiple comparisons tests. What TCRdb holds here is the immuneACCESS table cut down to in-frame rearrangements. Part of the clones is not present; checked against another copy, under half of the missing clones reflect an unresolved V gene, and the others are unexplained. D and trimming were read from the DNA, whereas the V and J calls and clone size are those reported in that table. The sample data list over 120,000 clones, and about 92% of these were observed just once. 12% of the sample lies in the top ten.

The sequence joins TRBV5-1 to TRBJ1-2, with the D gene too uncertain to name. The sequence was collected from an adult who had recovered from COVID-19. The specimen comprised peripheral blood, sampled after recovery from COVID-19. The DNA reads TGCGCCAGCAGCTTGATGAGGTCATCAGGCTATGGCTACACCTTC. Protein translation: CASSLMRSSGYGYTF.